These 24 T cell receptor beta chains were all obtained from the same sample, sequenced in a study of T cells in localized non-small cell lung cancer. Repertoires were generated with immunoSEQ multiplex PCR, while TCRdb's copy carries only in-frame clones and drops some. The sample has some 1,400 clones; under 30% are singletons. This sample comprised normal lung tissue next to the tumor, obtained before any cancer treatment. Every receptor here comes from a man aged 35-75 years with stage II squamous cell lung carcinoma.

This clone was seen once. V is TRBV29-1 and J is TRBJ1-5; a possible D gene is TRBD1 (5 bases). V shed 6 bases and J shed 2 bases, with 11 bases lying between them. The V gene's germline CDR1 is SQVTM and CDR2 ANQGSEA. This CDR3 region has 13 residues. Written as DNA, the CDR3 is TGCAGCGTCCAGGGTCGAGGCAATCAGCCCCAGCATTTT. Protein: CSVQGRGNQPQHF.

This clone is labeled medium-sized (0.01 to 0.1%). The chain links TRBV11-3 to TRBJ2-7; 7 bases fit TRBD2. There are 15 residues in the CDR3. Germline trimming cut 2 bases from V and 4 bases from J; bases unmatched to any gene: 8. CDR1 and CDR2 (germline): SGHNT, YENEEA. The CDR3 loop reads CASSLRGGSTYEQYF. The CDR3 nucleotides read TGTGCCAGCAGCTTACGTGGCGGGAGCACTTACGAGCAGTACTTC.

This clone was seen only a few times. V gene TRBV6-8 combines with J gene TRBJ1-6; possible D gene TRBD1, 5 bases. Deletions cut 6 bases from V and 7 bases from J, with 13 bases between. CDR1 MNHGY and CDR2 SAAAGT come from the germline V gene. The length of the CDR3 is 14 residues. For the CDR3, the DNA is TGTGCCAGCAGGGACGCTAGGGGCAATTCACCCCTCCACTTT. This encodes CASRDARGNSPLHF.

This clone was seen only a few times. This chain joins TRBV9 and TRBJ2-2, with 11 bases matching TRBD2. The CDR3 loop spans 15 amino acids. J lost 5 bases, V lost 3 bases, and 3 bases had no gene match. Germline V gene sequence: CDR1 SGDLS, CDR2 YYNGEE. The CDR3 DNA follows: TGTGCCAGCAGCGGACTAGCGGGGATTACCGGGGAGCTGTTTTTT. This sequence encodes CASSGLAGITGELFF.

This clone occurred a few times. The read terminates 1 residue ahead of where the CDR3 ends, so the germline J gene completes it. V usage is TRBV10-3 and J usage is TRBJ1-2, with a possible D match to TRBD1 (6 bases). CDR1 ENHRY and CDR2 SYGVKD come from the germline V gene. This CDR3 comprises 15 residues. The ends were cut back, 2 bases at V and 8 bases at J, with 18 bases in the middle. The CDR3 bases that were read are TGTGCCATCAGTGAGGGGACGGCTCAGGGGAGAGGCTACACC. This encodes CAISEGTAQGRGYT. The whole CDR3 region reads CAISEGTAQGRGYTF.

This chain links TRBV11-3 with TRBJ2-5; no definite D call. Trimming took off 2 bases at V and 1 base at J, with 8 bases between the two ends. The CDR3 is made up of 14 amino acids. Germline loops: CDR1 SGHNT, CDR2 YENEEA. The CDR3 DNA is TGTGCCAGCAGCTTATACGAAACCCAAGAGACCCAGTACTTC. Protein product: CASSLYETQETQYF.

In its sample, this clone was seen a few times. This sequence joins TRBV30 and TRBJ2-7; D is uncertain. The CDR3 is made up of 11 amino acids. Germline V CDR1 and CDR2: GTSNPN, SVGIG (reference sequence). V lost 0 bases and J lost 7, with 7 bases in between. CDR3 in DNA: TGTGCCTGGAGTGTCTCCAGAGAGCAGTACTTC. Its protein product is CAWSVSREQYF. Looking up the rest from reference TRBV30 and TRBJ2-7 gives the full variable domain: SQTIHQWPATLVQPVGSPLSLECTVEGTSNPNLYWYRQAAGRGLQLLFYSVGIGQISSEVPQNLSASRPQDRQFILSSKKLLLSDSGFYLCAWSVSREQYFGPGTRLTVT.

The CDR3 is CASSLGRSYEQYF. DNA for the CDR3: TGTGCCAGCAGTTTGGGGCGGTCCTACGAGCAGTACTTC. The chain uses TRBV6-8 and TRBJ2-7, with TRBD1 as a possible D gene (5 bases). CDR1 is MNHGY, CDR2 SAAAGT, per germline. Trimming cost V 4 bases and J 1 base, with 8 bases left between them. This CDR3 contains 13 residues.

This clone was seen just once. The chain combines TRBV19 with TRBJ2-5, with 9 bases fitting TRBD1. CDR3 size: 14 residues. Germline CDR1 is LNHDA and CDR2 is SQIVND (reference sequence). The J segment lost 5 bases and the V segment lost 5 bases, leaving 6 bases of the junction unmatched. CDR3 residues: CASSPRTGVETQYF. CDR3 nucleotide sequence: TGTGCCAGTAGTCCGCGGACAGGGGTGGAGACCCAGTACTTC.

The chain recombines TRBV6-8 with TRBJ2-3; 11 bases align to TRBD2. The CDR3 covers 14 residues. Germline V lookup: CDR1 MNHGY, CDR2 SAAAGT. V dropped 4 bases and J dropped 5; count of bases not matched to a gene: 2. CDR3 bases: TGTGCCAGCAGTTTGACTAGCGGGGTAGATACGCAGTATTTT. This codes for CASSLTSGVDTQYF.

In DNA form, the CDR3 reads TGCGCCAGCCGGACAGACTTGAACACTGAAGCTTTCTTT. Its protein is CASRTDLNTEAFF. The chain employs TRBV23-1 and TRBJ1-1, with D possibly being TRBD1 (6 bases). TRBV23-1 is an ORF, with its function uncertain. The CDR3 runs to 13 residues. With 8 bases removed from V and 0 bases from J, the gap between germline ends came to 10 bases.

The DNA for the CDR3 is TGTGCCAGTAGTTGGACTAGCGGGAGGACTGAGCAGTTCTTC. It specifies CASSWTSGRTEQFF. The genes are TRBV19 and TRBJ2-1; 14 bases are a match to TRBD2. Germline CDR1 and CDR2: LNHDA and SQIVND (reference sequence). J gave up 9 bases and V 5 bases, and 3 bases lay outside the gene matches. This CDR3 spans 14 amino acids.

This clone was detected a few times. The CDR3 sequence is CASSYGTGTGVRNQPQHF. The CDR3 coding sequence is TGTGCCAGCAGTTACGGAACCGGGACAGGGGTACGAAATCAGCCCCAGCATTTT. This chain connects TRBV6-8 to TRBJ1-5, with 10 bases lining up with TRBD1. V trimming: 2 bases; J trimming: 4 bases; junction bases outside the gene matches: 11. CDR1 is MNHGY, CDR2 SAAAGT, per germline. CDR3 length equals 18 residues.

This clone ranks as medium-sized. The CDR3 coding sequence is TGTGCCAGCAGTTACCGGGACAATAACTATGGCTACACCTTC. Encoded protein: CASSYRDNNYGYTF. The V gene is TRBV6-8, the J gene TRBJ1-2, with D possibly being TRBD1 (6 bases). This CDR3 spans 14 amino acids. V lost 2 bases and J lost 1, with 8 bases in between. Germline V gene lookup returns CDR1 MNHGY and CDR2 SAAAGT.

In DNA, the CDR3 is TGTGCCAGCTCTCCGAAGACAGGGGGTGATAAAAATGAAAAACTGTTTTTT. Protein sequence: CASSPKTGGDKNEKLFF. The genes are TRBV18 and TRBJ1-4, with 9 bases fitting TRBD1. The germline gives CDR1 KGHSH, CDR2 LQKENI. After removal of 6 bases from V and 5 bases from J, the junction contained 13 bases not matched to a gene. This CDR3 region has 17 residues.

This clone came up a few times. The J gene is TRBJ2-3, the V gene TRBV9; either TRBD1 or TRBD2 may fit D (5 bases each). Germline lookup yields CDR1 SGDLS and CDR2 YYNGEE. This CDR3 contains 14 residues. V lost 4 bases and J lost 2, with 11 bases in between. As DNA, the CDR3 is TGTGCCAGCAGCACCCGGGACGTCACAGATACGCAGTATTTT. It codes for CASSTRDVTDTQYF.

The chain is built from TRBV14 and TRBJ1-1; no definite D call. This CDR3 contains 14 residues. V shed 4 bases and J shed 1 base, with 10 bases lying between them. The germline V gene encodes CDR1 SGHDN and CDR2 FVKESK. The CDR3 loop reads CASSRETPNTEAFF. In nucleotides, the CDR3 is TGTGCCAGCAGCCGAGAGACACCGAACACTGAAGCTTTCTTT.

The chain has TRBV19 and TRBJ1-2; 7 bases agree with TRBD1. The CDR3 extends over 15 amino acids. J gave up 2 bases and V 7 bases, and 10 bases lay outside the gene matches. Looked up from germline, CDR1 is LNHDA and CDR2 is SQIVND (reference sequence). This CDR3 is CASTPQGGINYGYTF. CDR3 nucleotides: TGTGCCAGTACCCCGCAAGGGGGCATAAACTATGGCTACACCTTC.

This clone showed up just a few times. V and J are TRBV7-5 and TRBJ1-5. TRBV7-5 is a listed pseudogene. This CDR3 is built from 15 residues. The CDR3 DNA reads TGTGCCAGCAGCTTAGGGCCGGGAGGGAATCAGCCCCAGCATTTT. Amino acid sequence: CASSLGPGGNQPQHF.

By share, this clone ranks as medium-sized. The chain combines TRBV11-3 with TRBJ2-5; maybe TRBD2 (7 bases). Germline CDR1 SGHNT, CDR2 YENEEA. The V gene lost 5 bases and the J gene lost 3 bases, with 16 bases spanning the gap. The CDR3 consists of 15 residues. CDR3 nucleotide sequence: TGTGCCAGCAGCCCAGACAGGACTAGGAAAGAGACCCAGTACTTC. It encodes CASSPDRTRKETQYF.

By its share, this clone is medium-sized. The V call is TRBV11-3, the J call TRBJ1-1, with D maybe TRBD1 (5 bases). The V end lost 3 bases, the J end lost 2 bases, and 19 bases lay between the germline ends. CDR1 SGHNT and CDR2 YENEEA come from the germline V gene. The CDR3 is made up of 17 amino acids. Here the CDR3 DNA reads TGTGCCAGCAGCTTGGGGCGTGAGGGTGGCATAAACACTGAAGCTTTCTTT. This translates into CASSLGREGGINTEAFF.

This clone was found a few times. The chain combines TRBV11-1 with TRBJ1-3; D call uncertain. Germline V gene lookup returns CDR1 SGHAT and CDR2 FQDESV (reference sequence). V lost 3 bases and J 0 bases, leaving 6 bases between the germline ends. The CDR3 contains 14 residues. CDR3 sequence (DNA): TGTGCCAGCAGCTTGGAAAACTCTGGAAACACCATATATTTT. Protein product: CASSLENSGNTIYF.

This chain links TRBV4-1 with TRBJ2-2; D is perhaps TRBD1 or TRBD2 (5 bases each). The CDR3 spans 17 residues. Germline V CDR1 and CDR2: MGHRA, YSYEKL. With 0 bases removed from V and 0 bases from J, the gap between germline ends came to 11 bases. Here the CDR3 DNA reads TGCGCCAGCAGCCAAGACCGGGACGGCGCGAACACCGGGGAGCTGTTTTTT. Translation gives CASSQDRDGANTGELFF.

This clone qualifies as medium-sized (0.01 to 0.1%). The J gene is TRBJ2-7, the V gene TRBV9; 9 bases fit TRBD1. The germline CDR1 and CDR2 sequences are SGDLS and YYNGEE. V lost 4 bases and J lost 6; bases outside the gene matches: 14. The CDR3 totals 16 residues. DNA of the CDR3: TGTGCCAGCAGCCCCCAGGGAGGACAGGGGCTAAGCGAGCAGTACTTC. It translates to CASSPQGGQGLSEQYF.